This T cell receptor (beta chain) was sequenced during a study of blood T cell repertoires in COVID-19. Study-level background: COVID-19 samples collected from the United States, Italy and Spain covered acute and convalescent phases. From T cells, B-cell-depleted T cells, or PBMCs came the material, which was cDNA or gDNA.

Unmatched junction bases numbered 14, after V lost 1 base and J lost 4 bases. The germline CDR1 and CDR2 sequences are LNHNV and YYDKDF (reference sequence). The CDR3 extends over 18 amino acids. As processed by the authors: Quantification of nucleated cells was approximated via reference gene primer amplification. Data came from immunoSEQ multiplex PCR; TCRdb stores just in-frame clones and leaves some out. That table supplies the V and J calls and clone size; D and trimming were determined from the DNA. The table has roughly 140,000 clones, 80% seen once; the top ten hold around 5%. V is TRBV15 and J is TRBJ2-7; 9 bases are shared with TRBD1. The sample comprised peripheral blood. The receptor's source is a woman in her forties or fifties with acute or convalescent COVID-19. The CDR3 sequence is CATSRAGTGTSKVYEQYF. DNA for the CDR3: TGTGCCACCAGCAGAGCCGGGACAGGGACATCGAAGGTGTACGAGCAGTACTTC.